This T cell receptor beta chain was obtained from a study of beta chain features in type 1 diabetes. General observations from the study: Healthy donors had naive, central memory and Treg TCRB repertoires that appeared less similar than those seen among patients. A definitive answer on HLA type influencing TCRB rearrangement was not reached here. In all four CD4+ subsets, TCRB CDR3 length was significantly, moderately reduced in type 1 diabetes.

Sequencing targeted expressed TCRB transcripts, as all isolated RNA had been reverse transcribed. TCRdb's table, derived via immunoSEQ multiplex PCR, lists solely in-frame clones and lacks some. The table shows more than 550,000 clones, with over 13% occurring only once. A word on this clone: Antigen unknown.

Germline values: CDR1 LGHNA, CDR2 YSLEER. Trimming removed 6 bases at V and 2 bases at J, with 9 bases between. The CDR3 sequence is 13 residues long. The receptor was derived from a man aged 18 to 30 with type 1 diabetes. The sample consisted of naive CD4+ T cells from blood. V usage is TRBV4-3 and J usage is TRBJ2-3; the D gene could be TRBD1 or TRBD2 (5 bases each). This chain's CDR3 is CASRGDDTDTQYF. For the CDR3, the DNA is TGCGCCAGCAGGGGGGACGACACAGATACGCAGTATTTT.